This T cell receptor beta chain was sequenced in a study of early T cells in non-severe SARS-CoV-2 infection. Study-level information: The authors sequenced bulk RNA from unsorted whole blood, leaving chains unpaired.

This clonotype was recorded a few times. Its antigen is not identified. Points from the study as a whole: Matching results from VDJdb favored anti-spike CD8 responses, leaving private and CD4 specificities undetected.

The library protocol tagged individual cDNA molecules with unique molecular identifiers. Each CDR3 protein gets one entry after TCRdb re-called the 5' RACE reads with MiXCR. The sample contains 55,000 to 75,000 distinct CDR3 sequences, more than 9% of which appear only once. Germline loops: CDR1 SGHRS, CDR2 YFSETQ. This CDR3 is built from 14 residues. V was cut by 0 bases and J by 7 bases, with 10 bases left in between. The receptor comes from an adult who was a healthcare worker with PCR-confirmed SARS-CoV-2 infection or an uninfected control (not recorded which). The chain uses TRBV5-1 and TRBJ2-2; D might be TRBD1 (6 bases). The sample was whole blood. Written as DNA, the CDR3 is TGCGCCAGCAGCTTGGACAGGGCCGGCGGGGAGCTGTTTTTT. Amino acids: CASSLDRAGGELFF.